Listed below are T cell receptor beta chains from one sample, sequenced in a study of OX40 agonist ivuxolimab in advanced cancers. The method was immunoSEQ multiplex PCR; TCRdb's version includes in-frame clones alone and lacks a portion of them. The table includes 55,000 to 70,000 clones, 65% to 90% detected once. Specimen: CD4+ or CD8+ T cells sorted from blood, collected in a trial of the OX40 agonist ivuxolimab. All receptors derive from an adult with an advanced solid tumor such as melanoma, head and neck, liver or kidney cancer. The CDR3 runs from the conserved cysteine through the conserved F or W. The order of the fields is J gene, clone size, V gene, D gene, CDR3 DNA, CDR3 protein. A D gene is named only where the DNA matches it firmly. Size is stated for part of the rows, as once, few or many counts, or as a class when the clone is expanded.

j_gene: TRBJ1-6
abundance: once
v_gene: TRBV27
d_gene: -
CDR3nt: TGTGCCAGCAGTTTAGCACAGGCAGCCCCACCCCTCCACTTT
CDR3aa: CASSLAQAAPPLHF

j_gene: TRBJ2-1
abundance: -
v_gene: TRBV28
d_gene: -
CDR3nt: TGTGCCAGCAGTTTCCGCAATGAGCAGTTCTTC
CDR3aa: CASSFRNEQFF

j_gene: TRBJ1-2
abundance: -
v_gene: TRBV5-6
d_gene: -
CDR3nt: TGTGCCAGCATGGTGCCAGGGTCGCTCTATGGCTACACCTTC
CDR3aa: CASMVPGSLYGYTF

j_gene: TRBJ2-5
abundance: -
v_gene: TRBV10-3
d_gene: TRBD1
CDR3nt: TGTGCCATCAGTGCCCGACAGGGGGCCGGAGACGCACAAGAGACCCAGTACTTC
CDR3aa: CAISARQGAGDAQETQYF

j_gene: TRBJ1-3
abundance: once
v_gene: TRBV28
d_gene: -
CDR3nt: TGTGCCAGCAGCCCGACGGCTGGCGCTGGAAACACCATATATTTT
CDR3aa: CASSPTAGAGNTIYF

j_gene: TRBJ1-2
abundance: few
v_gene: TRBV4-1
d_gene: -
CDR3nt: TGCGCCAGCAGCCAAGATTTGGGTTGGGGCTACACCTTC
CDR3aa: CASSQDLGWGYTF

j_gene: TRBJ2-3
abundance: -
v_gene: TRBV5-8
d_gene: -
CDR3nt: TGTGCCAGCAACTCGCCGCGGGACACAGATACGCAGTATTTT
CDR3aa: CASNSPRDTDTQYF

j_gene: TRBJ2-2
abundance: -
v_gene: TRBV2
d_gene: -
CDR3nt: TGTGCCAGCACCCAGGCCGGGGAGCTGTTTTTT
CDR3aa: CASTQAGELFF

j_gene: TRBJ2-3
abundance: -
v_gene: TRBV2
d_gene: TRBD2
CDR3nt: TGTGCCAGCAGCGGACTAGCGGGAGTGAGCACAGATACGCAGTATTTT
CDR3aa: CASSGLAGVSTDTQYF

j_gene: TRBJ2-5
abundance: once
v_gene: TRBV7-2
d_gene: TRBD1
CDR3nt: TGTGCCAGCAGCTTAGAACGTCCCGGGACAGGGCAAGAGACCCAGTACTTC
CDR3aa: CASSLERPGTGQETQYF

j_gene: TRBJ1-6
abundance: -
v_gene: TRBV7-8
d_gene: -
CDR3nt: TGTGCCAGCAGCCTGGACATATTTCCCCTCCACTTT
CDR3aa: CASSLDIFPLHF

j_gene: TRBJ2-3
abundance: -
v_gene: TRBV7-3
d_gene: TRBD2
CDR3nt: TGTGCCAGCAGCGCTCACAGGGCTAGCGGGAGCTCAGATACGCAGTATTTT
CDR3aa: CASSAHRASGSSDTQYF

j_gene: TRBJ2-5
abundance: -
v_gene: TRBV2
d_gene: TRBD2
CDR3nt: TGTGCCAGCAGTGAGTGGCGGGGGGCGGTGGAGACCCAGTACTTC
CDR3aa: CASSEWRGAVETQYF

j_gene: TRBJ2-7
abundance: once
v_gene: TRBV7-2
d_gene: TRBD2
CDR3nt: TGTGCCAGCAGCTTATCGGGGGGCTCCTACGAGCAGTACTTC
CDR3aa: CASSLSGGSYEQYF

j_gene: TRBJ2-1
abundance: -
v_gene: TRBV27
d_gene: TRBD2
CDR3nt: TGTGCCAGCAGTTTTTCGACTAGCGGGCCTCGGGAGCAGTTCTTC
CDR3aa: CASSFSTSGPREQFF

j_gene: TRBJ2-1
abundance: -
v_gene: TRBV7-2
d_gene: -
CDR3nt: TGTGCCAGCAGCTTAGCCACGGCGGGGACCAACAATGAGCAGTTCTTC
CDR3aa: CASSLATAGTNNEQFF

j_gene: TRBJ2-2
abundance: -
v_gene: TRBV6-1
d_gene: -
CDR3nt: TGTGCCAGCAGTGAAGCGCACAGGGCCGGGGAGCTGTTTTTT
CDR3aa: CASSEAHRAGELFF

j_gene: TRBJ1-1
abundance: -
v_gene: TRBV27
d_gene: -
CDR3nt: TGTGCCAGCAGTTTATTAACCAACACTGAAGCTTTCTTT
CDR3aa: CASSLLTNTEAFF

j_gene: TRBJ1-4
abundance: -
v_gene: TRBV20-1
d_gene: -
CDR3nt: TGCAGTGCGGTCGGGACAGAAAAACTGTTTTTT
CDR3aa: CSAVGTEKLFF

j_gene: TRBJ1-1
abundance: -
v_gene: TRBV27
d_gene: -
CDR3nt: TGTGCCAGCAGTCTCTCTAGGGCGGGGGAGGGCACTGAAGCTTTCTTT
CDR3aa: CASSLSRAGEGTEAFF

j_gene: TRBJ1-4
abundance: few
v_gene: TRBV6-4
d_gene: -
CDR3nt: TGTGCCAGCAGGGAGAGAGGGGGAACTAATGAAAAACTGTTTTTT
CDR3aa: CASRERGGTNEKLFF

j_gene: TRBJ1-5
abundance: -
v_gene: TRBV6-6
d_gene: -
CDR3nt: TGTGCCAGCAGTTACTCCGGGTGGGAAATTCAGCCCCAGCATTTT
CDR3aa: CASSYSGWEIQPQHF

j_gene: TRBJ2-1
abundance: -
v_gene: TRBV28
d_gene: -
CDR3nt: TGTGCCAGCAGCCTTAGCCAGGGTTTCAATGAGCAGTTCTTC
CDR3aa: CASSLSQGFNEQFF

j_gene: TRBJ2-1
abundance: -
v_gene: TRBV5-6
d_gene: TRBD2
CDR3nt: TGTGCCAGCAGCTTGGCTGGGCTAGCGGGAGGCGAGCAGTTCTTC
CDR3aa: CASSLAGLAGGEQFF

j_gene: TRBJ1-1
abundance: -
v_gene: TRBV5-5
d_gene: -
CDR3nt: TGTGCCAGCAGCCACACCGCGACAGTTGACACTGAAGCTTTCTTT
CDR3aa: CASSHTATVDTEAFF

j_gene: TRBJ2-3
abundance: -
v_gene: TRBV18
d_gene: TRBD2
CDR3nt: TGTGCCAGCTCACCTTCCACTAGCGGGGGCCGAGATACGCAGTATTTT
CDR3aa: CASSPSTSGGRDTQYF

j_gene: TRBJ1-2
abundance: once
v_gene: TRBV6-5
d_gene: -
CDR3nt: TGTGCCAGCAGCCAAACGGGGGTGGCCAACTATGGCTACACCTTC
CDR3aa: CASSQTGVANYGYTF

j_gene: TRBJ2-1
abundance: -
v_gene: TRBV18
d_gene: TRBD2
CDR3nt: TGTGCCAGCTCACCACCGTTAGCGGGAGATCATGAGCAGTTCTTC
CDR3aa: CASSPPLAGDHEQFF

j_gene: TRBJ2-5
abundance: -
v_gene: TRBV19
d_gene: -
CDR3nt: TGTGCCAGTAAGGGGGCCGGGGGGGAGACCCAGTACTTC
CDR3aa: CASKGAGGETQYF

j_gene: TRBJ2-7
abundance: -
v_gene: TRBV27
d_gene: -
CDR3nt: TGTGCCAGCAACAGCGCTACAGGAAGCTACGAGCAGTACTTC
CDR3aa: CASNSATGSYEQYF

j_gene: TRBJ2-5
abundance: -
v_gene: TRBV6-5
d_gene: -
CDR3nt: TGTGCCAGCAGTTACAGCAGTCAAGAGACCCAGTACTTC
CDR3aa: CASSYSSQETQYF

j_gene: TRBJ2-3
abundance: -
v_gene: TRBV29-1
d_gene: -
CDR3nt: TGCAGCGTTGGTTCGTTGGGCACAGATACGCAGTATTTT
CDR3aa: CSVGSLGTDTQYF

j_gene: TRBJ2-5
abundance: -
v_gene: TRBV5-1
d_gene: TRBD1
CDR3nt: TGCGCCAGCAGCTTAGGGACAGGGGGATTCCAAGAGACCCAGTACTTC
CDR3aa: CASSLGTGGFQETQYF

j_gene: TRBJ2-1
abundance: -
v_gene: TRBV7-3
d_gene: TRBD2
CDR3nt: TGTGCCAGCAGCCTGGATCTAGCGGGAGGCCGGCGGAATGAGCAGTTCTTC
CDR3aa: CASSLDLAGGRRNEQFF

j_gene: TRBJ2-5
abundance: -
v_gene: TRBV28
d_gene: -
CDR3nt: TGTGCCAGCAGAACAGGGATTTCGGAGACCCAGTACTTC
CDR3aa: CASRTGISETQYF

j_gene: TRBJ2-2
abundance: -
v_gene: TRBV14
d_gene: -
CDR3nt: TGTGCCAGCAGCCACCAGTTCCCGAACACCGGGGAGCTGTTTTTT
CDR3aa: CASSHQFPNTGELFF